The clone carrying this T cell receptor (beta chain) occurred a few times. As yet, its antigen is unknown. Measured with immunoSEQ multiplex PCR; TCRdb has only the in-frame clones, and not every one. The sample consists of around 72,000 clones, roughly 82% of them appearing once. The sample belongs to a study of T cell responses to AZD1222 COVID-19 vaccine. Overall study results and limits: Every sample of the repertoires postdated the peak T cell response. Most donors were white British and more were female, and clonal diversity was possibly underestimated. Baseline seropositivity occurred in only a handful of AZD1222 recipients. The study found Spike-specific TCR breadth and depth rose after two AZD1222 doses.

The receptor's source is an adult in good health. This specimen was peripheral blood, taken on day 0 of AZD1222 vaccination.

CDR3 residues: CASSGLAGGSYEQYF. CDR3 coding DNA: TGTGCCAGCAGCGGCCTAGCGGGGGGCTCCTACGAGCAGTACTTC. This chain links TRBV5-4 with TRBJ2-7; TRBD2 matches at 11 bases. V lost 4 bases, J lost 0 bases, and 3 bases stayed unmatched. CDR3 length: 15 amino acids. Germline loops: CDR1 SGHNT, CDR2 YYREEE (reference sequence).